The table lists the clone carrying this TCR beta chain with a count of one. Trimming removed 8 bases from V and 3 bases from J, with 16 bases in between. Germline CDR1 is SNHLY and CDR2 is FYNNEI. CDR3 length equals 14 residues. This sample is part of a study of regulatory and conventional T cells in RAG deficiency. Blood CD4+ CD25-low CD127-high conventional T cells supplied the genomic DNA template. The data were produced by immunoSEQ multiplex PCR, yet TCRdb's version contains in-frame clones alone and is incomplete. This repertoire shows more than 40,000 clones, 75% to 90% found once; its top ten account for about 0.5%. This same sample was also part of a study on regulatory T cells. That report notes: The primer mix had 52 TRBV and 13 TRBJ primers.

This receptor was identified in a human donor in good health. The rearrangement uses TRBV2 and TRBJ1-1; D is ambiguous. The sample comprised CD4+ effector T cells sorted from blood. The CDR3 DNA sequence: TGTGCCAGCCGCCCCCTGGCCCCCGACACTGAAGCTTTCTTT. This encodes CASRPLAPDTEAFF.